The clone carrying this T cell receptor (beta chain) was detected only a few times. The data derive from a study of cytomegalovirus exposure and HLA in healthy donors. Among the donors, all were healthy bone marrow donors. This PCR relied on a set of 60 Vbeta primers and 13 Jbeta primers. The method was immunoSEQ multiplex PCR; TCRdb's version includes in-frame clones alone and lacks a portion of them. The sample contains about 120,000 clones, roughly a tenth of which appear only once. CDR3 length: 14 amino acids. Germline V gives CDR1 MGHRA, CDR2 YSYEKL. The ends lost 7 bases at V and 0 bases at J; junction bases unmatched: 4.

This chain joins TRBV4-1 and TRBJ2-3, with 7 bases lining up with TRBD2. This clonotype was sampled from a man younger than 40 in good health and CMV-seronegative. Specimen: PBMCs. CDR3 in amino acids: CASKREPSTDTQYF. DNA for the CDR3: TGCGCCAGCAAGCGGGAACCTAGCACAGATACGCAGTATTTT.